This T cell receptor beta chain was found in a study of blood T cell repertoires in COVID-19 (dated by TCRdb to the early 2020s). Looking at the study overall: Collaborator samples came from the United States, Italy and Spain and covered acute and convalescent phases of COVID-19. Sample metadata almost always included a de-identified subject ID, COVID-19 status, age in years and sex. The material from the prospective study consisted of cDNA or gDNA derived from T cells, B-cell-depleted T cells, or PBMCs. Where available, HLA class I and class II types were obtained from metadata supplied by the sample provider rather than from assay-based typing. The repertoires were released in a freely available public database meant as a resource for research on the immune response to SARS-CoV-2. The samples were drawn from two sources: the first 160 participants of the ongoing ImmuneRACE study, and 1,254 subjects contributed by 6 global collaborators. The dataset comprised deeply sampled blood TCRbeta repertoires from subjects exposed to, actively infected with, or recovered from COVID-19.

Paper-wide results and their limitations: The amount of clinical and demographic metadata varied by source and participant and was provided uncurated.

Worth noting for this clone: Its antigen is still unknown. No base-level quality is on record; no much larger clone is a single base apart.

TCRbeta CDR3 regions were amplified from genomic DNA using the immunoSEQ Assay, a bias-controlled multiplex PCR. The authors processed their data as follows. The number of nucleated cells in each sample was estimated from the amplification of reference gene primers within the assay. To quantify the absolute abundance of each unique TCRbeta CDR3 rearrangement, sequence reads were collapsed and filtered. For each sample, productive Simpson clonality was calculated as the square root of Simpson's diversity index across productive rearrangements. As stored in TCRdb, this immuneACCESS dataset retains in-frame rearrangements with V and J assigned. A fraction of the clones does not appear; measured against another copy, unresolved V genes explain less than half of the discrepancy, and the remainder lacks a known reason. V, J and clone size are taken as reported in that table, and D and trimming were inferred from the DNA itself. In this sample the table shows approximately 250,000 clones, about 87% of which occur a single time. Over 8.5% of the sample belongs to the ten largest clones.

Whole blood was collected in K2EDTA tubes by collaborating institutions according to the institutions' own protocols. Collaborator samples were shipped for TCRbeta analysis as frozen whole blood, isolated PBMCs, or DNA extracted from either sample type. CDR1 and CDR2, per the germline V gene, are SGHRS and YFSETQ. The CDR3 holds 16 amino acids from the cysteine to the phenylalanine. Only the CDR3 DNA is retained, 48 bases long and in frame from the first base. V sheds 0 bases and J sheds 1 base, leaving 13 bases between their ends. The rearrangement joined TRBV5-1 to TRBJ1-1; the D gene remains uncertain. The material sequenced was peripheral blood. The origin of this receptor is a human donor in a cohort sampled during active COVID-19. The CDR3 sequence is CASSLAGVTGNTEAFF. The DNA reads TGCGCCAGCAGCTTGGCCGGGGTTACGGGGAACACTGAAGCTTTCTTT.